This T cell receptor (beta chain) was sequenced during a study of cytomegalovirus exposure and HLA in healthy donors. The PCR ran on 60 Vbeta and 13 Jbeta primers. TCRdb's table, derived via immunoSEQ multiplex PCR, lists solely in-frame clones and lacks some. Here the sample spans just over 150,000 clones, less than 90% being singletons. Study observations and caveats: Using a false discovery rate of 0.05, a later analysis showed that roughly 16,000 TCR beta sequences were associated with HLA alleles. The authors enumerated roughly 180 TCR beta chains as linked to cytomegalovirus.

Concerning this clone: Its antigen is currently unknown.

Sequences were obtained from PBMCs. The receptor was derived from a woman younger than 35 in good health and CMV-seronegative.

CDR3 in DNA: TGCGCCAGTCACGCCGGGTGGGGAGAGGAGACCCAGTACTTC. Amino acids: CASHAGWGEETQYF. The chain combines TRBV5-1 with TRBJ2-5; D possibly corresponds to TRBD2 (5 bases). This CDR3 is built from 14 residues. Germline V gene sequence: CDR1 SGHRS, CDR2 YFSETQ. Trimming left V 8 bases short and J 5 bases short, with 19 bases between.